A single sample is the source of the 30 T cell receptor beta chains below, sequenced in a study of blood T cell repertoires in COVID-19. Some clones are missing from TCRdb's copy, which holds only in-frame ones; the method was immunoSEQ multiplex PCR. The sample lists some 170,000 clones, about 81% occurring once. Sequencing input: peripheral blood. These receptors were collected from a woman between 70 and 85 years old with acute or convalescent COVID-19.

The chain couples TRBV19 to TRBJ2-3, with D perhaps matching TRBD2 (5 bases). Germline CDR1 LNHDA, CDR2 SQIVND (reference sequence). V gave up 7 bases and J gave up 2 bases, with 25 bases separating them. The CDR3 is 18 residues long. The CDR3 DNA sequence: TGTGCCAGTACCCAAAAAGTCGGACTTTCTTTTAACACAGATACGCAGTATTTT. It specifies CASTQKVGLSFNTDTQYF.

The J gene is TRBJ2-7, the V gene TRBV19; maybe TRBD1 (5 bases). The germline V gene has CDR1 LNHDA and CDR2 SQIVND (reference sequence). Deletions cut 6 bases from V and 2 bases from J, with 11 bases between. The length of the CDR3 is 13 residues. The CDR3 DNA follows: TGTGCCAGTAGCCCGACAGCCACCTACGAGCAGTACTTC. Amino acid sequence: CASSPTATYEQYF.

V is TRBV6-1 and J is TRBJ2-6; D perhaps matches TRBD2 (5 bases). Per the germline V gene, CDR1 is MNHNS and CDR2 is SASEGT. The V end was cut by 3 bases, the J end by 0 bases, with 6 bases between. This CDR3 contains 15 residues. DNA for the CDR3: TGTGCCAGCAGTGATGGAGGCTCTGGGGCCAACGTCCTGACTTTC. Translated: CASSDGGSGANVLTF.

The chain is built from TRBV29-1 and TRBJ1-2; 7 nucleotides line up with TRBD1. J lost 3 bases, V lost 6 bases, and 13 bases had no gene match. The CDR3 sequence is 15 residues long. From germline, CDR1 is SQVTM and CDR2 ANQGSEA. This chain's CDR3 is CSVDRDRIPYYGYTF. Here the CDR3 DNA reads TGCAGCGTCGACAGGGACCGGATTCCTTACTATGGCTACACCTTC.

The V gene is TRBV11-3, the J gene TRBJ1-2; TRBD1 might be the D (5 bases). The CDR3 spans 13 residues. Germline V gene lookup returns CDR1 SGHNT and CDR2 YENEEA. V was cut by 5 bases and J by 5 bases, with 12 bases left in between. The CDR3 sequence is CASSQVGGYGYTF. DNA for the CDR3: TGTGCCAGCAGCCAAGTGGGGGGGTATGGCTACACCTTC.

The chain has TRBV7-3 and TRBJ2-3, with 9 positions matching TRBD1. This CDR3 region has 15 residues. Germline V lookup: CDR1 SGHTA, CDR2 FQGTGA. Losses at the gene ends were 5 bases for V and 4 bases for J; bases not matched to a gene: 7. DNA for the CDR3: TGTGCCAGCAGCCCGGGACAGGGAGGCTCAGATACGCAGTATTTT. It translates to CASSPGQGGSDTQYF.

The V gene is TRBV30, the J gene TRBJ2-2, with D maybe TRBD2 (6 bases). Trimming pared 3 bases from V and 2 bases from J, leaving 13 bases between. The CDR3 sequence is 15 residues long. Germline V lookup: CDR1 GTSNPN, CDR2 SVGIG (reference sequence). CDR3 protein: CAWRPPGGNTGELFF. The CDR3 bases are TGTGCCTGGAGACCCCCCGGGGGTAACACCGGGGAGCTGTTTTTT.

The chain couples TRBV7-9 to TRBJ2-2; 7 bases agree with TRBD1. Per germline, CDR1 SEHNR and CDR2 FQNEAQ (reference sequence). The CDR3 loop spans 15 amino acids. After removal of 5 bases from V and 1 base from J, the junction contained 4 bases not matched to a gene. CDR3 protein: CASSGDRENTGELFF. In DNA, the CDR3 is TGTGCCAGCAGCGGAGACAGGGAGAACACCGGGGAGCTGTTTTTT.

The chain recombines TRBV27 with TRBJ2-7; possibly TRBD1 for D (6 bases). The CDR3 is 15 amino acids. V lost 2 bases and J 1 base, leaving 12 bases between the germline ends. Germline values: CDR1 MNHEY, CDR2 SMNVEV (reference sequence). The CDR3 DNA reads as TGTGCCAGCAGTTTACTAGCCGGACAGTCCTACGAGCAGTACTTC. It yields the protein CASSLLAGQSYEQYF.

In its sample, this clone was seen once. The chain couples TRBV7-8 to TRBJ2-5; 12 bases are a match to TRBD2. The germline V gene encodes CDR1 SGHVS and CDR2 FQNEAQ. The CDR3 spans 13 residues. V lost 8 bases and J lost 5; bases outside the gene matches: 3. CDR3 sequence reads: CASGGTSGETQYF. DNA for the CDR3: TGTGCCAGCGGCGGGACTAGCGGGGAGACCCAGTACTTC. The full variable domain, with the rest looked up from reference TRBV7-8 and TRBJ2-5, is GAGVSQSPRYKVAKRGQDVALRCDPISGHVSLFWYQQALGQGPEFLTYFQNEAQLDKSGLPSDRFFAERPEGSVSTLKIQRTQQEDSAVYLCASGGTSGETQYFGPGTRLLVL.

The chain joins TRBV3-1 (or the pseudogene TRBV3-2) to TRBJ1-2; 7 bases map to TRBD1. CDR3 length equals 18 residues. V dropped 0 bases and J dropped 5; count of bases not matched to a gene: 15. Germline CDR1 LGHDT, CDR2 YNNKEL (reference sequence). CDR3 bases: TGTGCCAGCAGCCAAGATCTCCGCTCCAGGGGGATGGGGTATGGCTACACCTTC. Encoded protein: CASSQDLRSRGMGYGYTF.

This clone turned up a few times. The chain employs TRBV6-1 and TRBJ1-2, with 7 bases fitting TRBD1. The CDR3 runs 15 residues. With V trimmed by 3 bases and J by 4 bases, 8 bases remained unmatched. Germline CDR1 MNHNS, CDR2 SASEGT. The CDR3 nucleotides are TGTGCCAGCAGTGAGGCTTCAGGGACAGTCTATGGCTACACCTTC. The encoded protein is CASSEASGTVYGYTF.

J is TRBJ1-1 and V is TRBV6-2 or TRBV6-3; D is possibly TRBD1 (6 bases). V was pared by 6 bases and J by 0 bases, with 11 bases between. CDR1 is MNHEY and CDR2 is SVGEGT in the germline V gene. The length of the CDR3 is 14 residues. CDR3 amino acids: CASSNRALNTEAFF. In nucleotides, the CDR3 is TGTGCCAGCAGCAACAGGGCCTTGAACACTGAAGCTTTCTTT.

V gene TRBV28 combines with J gene TRBJ1-4; a weak D match, TRBD1 (6 bases). The CDR3 is 15 amino acids. V shed 2 bases and J shed 7 bases, with 14 bases lying between them. Germline values: CDR1 MDHEN, CDR2 SYDVKM. The CDR3 here is CASSLPNRVGEKLFF. As DNA, the CDR3 is TGTGCCAGCAGTTTACCTAACAGGGTGGGTGAAAAACTGTTTTTT.

V and J are TRBV4-3 and TRBJ2-1; a possible D gene is TRBD2 (6 bases). CDR3 length: 13 amino acids. Trimming took 2 bases from V and 9 from J, leaving 11 bases between them. The germline CDR1 and CDR2 sequences are LGHNA and YSLEER. This chain's CDR3 is CASSQNGLSEQFF. CDR3 nucleotides: TGCGCCAGCAGCCAAAACGGACTAAGTGAGCAGTTCTTC.

The chain has TRBV7-2 and TRBJ2-7, with 10 bases that match TRBD2. Unmatched junction bases numbered 9, after V lost 4 bases and J lost 3 bases. The germline V gene encodes CDR1 SGHTA and CDR2 FQGNSA. The length of the CDR3 is 16 residues. The CDR3 region is CASSWASGRGNYEQYF. The CDR3 DNA is TGTGCCAGCAGCTGGGCTAGCGGGAGAGGGAACTACGAGCAGTACTTC.

This clone was observed a few times. The rearrangement uses TRBV7-2 and TRBJ1-5; 7 bases map to TRBD1. Germline V gene sequence: CDR1 SGHTA, CDR2 FQGNSA. This CDR3 spans 16 amino acids. J was trimmed by 2 bases and V by 5 bases; bases with no gene match: 9. The CDR3 spells CASSLRQGLGNQPQHF. The CDR3, as DNA: TGTGCCAGCAGCCTCAGACAGGGATTGGGCAATCAGCCCCAGCATTTT. Filled out from reference TRBV7-2 and TRBJ1-5, the complete variable domain reads GAGVSQSPSNKVTEKGKDVELRCDPISGHTALYWYRQSLGQGLEFLIYFQGNSAPDKSGLPSDRFSAERTGGSVSTLTIQRTQQEDSAVYLCASSLRQGLGNQPQHFGDGTRLSIL.

The CDR3, as DNA: TGCGCCAGCAGCTTGGGAGGTATCGGGGGCCAAGAGACCCAGTACTTC. This encodes CASSLGGIGGQETQYF. The chain joins TRBV5-1 to TRBJ2-5, with a possible D match to TRBD2 (6 bases). The CDR3 contains 16 residues. Germline lookup yields CDR1 SGHRS and CDR2 YFSETQ. The V end was cut by 0 bases, the J end by 1 base, with 13 bases between.

The rearrangement links TRBV30 to TRBJ1-2; 10 bases are a match to TRBD1. J was trimmed by 2 bases and V by 0 bases; bases with no gene match: 9. There are 17 residues in the CDR3. The germline V gene encodes CDR1 GTSNPN and CDR2 SVGIG (reference sequence). CDR3 bases: TGTGCCTGGAGTGTATTGCCCGACAGGGGGCCAAACTATGGCTACACCTTC. As protein: CAWSVLPDRGPNYGYTF.

In its sample, this clone was seen once. The V and J genes are TRBV5-5 and TRBJ2-5; 11 nucleotides align to TRBD2. The length of the CDR3 is 16 residues. J was trimmed by 3 bases and V by 4 bases; bases with no gene match: 8. CDR1 is SGHKS, CDR2 YYEKEE, per germline (reference sequence). The CDR3 protein is CASSRGLAGGKETQYF. CDR3 nucleotide sequence: TGTGCCAGCAGCCGCGGGCTAGCGGGGGGAAAAGAGACCCAGTACTTC.

This chain joins TRBV19 and TRBJ1-6; TRBD1 matches at 8 bases. The germline V gene encodes CDR1 LNHDA and CDR2 SQIVND (reference sequence). The CDR3 spans 19 residues. V dropped 1 base and J dropped 0; count of bases not matched to a gene: 8. CDR3 nucleotide sequence: TGTGCCAGTAGTATAGTTTTCCGGGACAGGAGCTCCTATAATTCACCCCTCCACTTT. Protein: CASSIVFRDRSSYNSPLHF.

The CDR3 nucleotides are TGTGCCAGCAGTTTAGGAACCGGGACAGCCTATGGCTACACCTTC. Encoded protein: CASSLGTGTAYGYTF. This sequence joins TRBV28 and TRBJ1-2; TRBD1 aligns across 7 bases. The CDR3 length is 15 residues. Trimming took 2 bases from V and 4 from J; bases not matched to a gene: 7. CDR1 and CDR2 from the germline V gene are MDHEN and SYDVKM.

This clone was counted once. The chain is built from TRBV30 and TRBJ2-3, with a possible D match to TRBD1 (6 bases). The CDR3 has 11 residues. Germline CDR1 and CDR2: GTSNPN and SVGIG (reference sequence). The CDR3 reads CATGSTDTQYF. The CDR3 coding sequence is TGTGCGACAGGCAGCACAGATACGCAGTATTTT.

The chain couples TRBV7-2 to TRBJ1-5; D may be TRBD1 (5 bases). Germline loops: CDR1 SGHTA, CDR2 FQGNSA. This CDR3 spans 13 amino acids. V was trimmed by 0 bases and J by 5 bases, leaving 5 bases between them. CDR3 protein: CASSLAGDQPQHF. For the CDR3, the DNA is TGTGCCAGCAGCTTAGCAGGGGATCAGCCCCAGCATTTT.

This chain uses TRBV18 with TRBJ2-2; no clear D gene. CDR1 and CDR2 from the germline V gene are KGHSH and LQKENI. V lost 1 base and J lost 6, with 6 bases in between. This CDR3 comprises 13 residues. CDR3 in DNA: TGTGCCAGCTCACCACAGGCGGCCGGGGAGCTGTTTTTT. This translates into CASSPQAAGELFF.

The chain is built from TRBV5-6 and TRBJ2-1; D remains unclear. CDR3 size: 15 residues. Germline-derived CDR1 and CDR2 are SGHDT and YYEEEE. Trimming stripped 0 bases from V and 8 bases from J, with 15 bases between. CDR3 bases: TGTGCCAGCAGCTTGGGCAAACAATCATTCCATGAGCAGTTCTTC. It encodes CASSLGKQSFHEQFF. The whole variable domain, filled in from reference TRBV5-6 and TRBJ2-1, reads DAGVTQSPTHLIKTRGQQVTLRCSPKSGHDTVSWYQQALGQGPQFIFQYYEEEERQRGNFPDRFSGHQFPNYSSELNVNALLLGDSALYLCASSLGKQSFHEQFFGPGTRLTVL.

The chain joins TRBV19 to TRBJ2-3; TRBD2 matches at 11 bases. The V gene end was trimmed by 10 bases and the J gene end by 0 bases; junction bases not matched to a gene: 18. The CDR3 extends over 19 amino acids. The germline gives CDR1 LNHDA, CDR2 SQIVND (reference sequence). The CDR3 DNA follows: TGTGCCACTAAACTAACGGCCGGGACTAGCGGTCCTAGCACAGATACGCAGTATTTT. This codes for CATKLTAGTSGPSTDTQYF.

The rearrangement joins TRBV28 to TRBJ1-5, with 9 bases aligning to TRBD1. CDR1 MDHEN and CDR2 SYDVKM come from the germline V gene. Unmatched junction bases numbered 13, after V lost 6 bases and J lost 7 bases. The CDR3 runs to 16 residues. The CDR3 sequence is CASRGGRTGVGQPQHF. Here the CDR3 DNA reads TGTGCCAGCAGGGGGGGGCGGACAGGGGTCGGGCAGCCCCAGCATTTT. The whole variable domain, filled in from reference TRBV28 and TRBJ1-5, reads DVKVTQSSRYLVKRTGEKVFLECVQDMDHENMFWYRQDPGLGLRLIYFSYDVKMKEKGDIPEGYSVSREKKERFSLILESASTNQTSMYLCASRGGRTGVGQPQHFGDGTRLSIL.

The CDR3: CASRRTSERGNTGELFF. CDR3 nucleotides: TGCGCCAGCCGTAGAACCTCGGAGCGGGGGAACACCGGGGAGCTGTTTTTT. The chain employs TRBV5-1 and TRBJ2-2; 7 bases are shared with TRBD2. V lost 7 bases, J lost 1 base, and 13 bases stayed unmatched. CDR1 SGHRS and CDR2 YFSETQ come from the germline V gene. This CDR3 spans 17 amino acids.

The genes are TRBV2 and TRBJ2-7, with no clear D. Germline CDR1 SNHLY, CDR2 FYNNEI. The V end was cut by 2 bases, the J end by 2 bases, with 4 bases between. There are 12 residues in the CDR3. The CDR3 is CASSEQAYEQYF. The CDR3 bases are TGTGCCAGCAGTGAACAGGCCTACGAGCAGTACTTC.